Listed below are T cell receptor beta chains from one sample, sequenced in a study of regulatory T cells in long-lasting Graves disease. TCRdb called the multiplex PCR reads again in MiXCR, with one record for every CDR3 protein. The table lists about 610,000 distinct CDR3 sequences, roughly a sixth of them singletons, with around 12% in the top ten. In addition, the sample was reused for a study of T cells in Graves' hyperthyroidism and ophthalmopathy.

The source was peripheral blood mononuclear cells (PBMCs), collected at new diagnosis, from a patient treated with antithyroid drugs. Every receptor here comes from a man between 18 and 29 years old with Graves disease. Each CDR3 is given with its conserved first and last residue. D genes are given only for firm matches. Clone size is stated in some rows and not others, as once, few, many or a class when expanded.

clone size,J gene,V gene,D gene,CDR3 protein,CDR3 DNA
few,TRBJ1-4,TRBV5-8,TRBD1,CASSLSRGSNEKLFF,TGTGCCAGCAGCTTATCCAGGGGGTCTAATGAAAAACTGTTTTTT
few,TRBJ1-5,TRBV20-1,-,CSARGFDNQPQHF,TGCAGTGCTAGAGGTTTCGACAATCAGCCCCAGCATTTT
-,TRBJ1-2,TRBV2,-,CASRGSEGYGYTF,TGTGCCAGCAGGGGTTCGGAAGGCTATGGCTACACCTTC
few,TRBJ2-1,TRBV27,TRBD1,CASSFRDRGYEQFF,TGTGCCAGCAGTTTCCGGGACAGGGGCTATGAGCAGTTCTTC
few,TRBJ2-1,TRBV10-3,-,CAISESRAQPDNEQFF,TGTGCCATCAGTGAGTCGAGGGCCCAACCAGACAATGAGCAGTTCTTC
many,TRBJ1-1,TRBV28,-,CASSLGHTKGAFF,TGTGCCAGCAGTCTCGGACACACCAAGGGCGCTTTCTTT
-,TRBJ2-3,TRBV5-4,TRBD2,CASSAKTSGSTDTQYF,TGTGCCAGCAGCGCGAAGACTAGCGGCAGCACAGATACGCAGTATTTT
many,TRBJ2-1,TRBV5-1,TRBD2,CASSGGLAGGGEQFF,TGTGCCAGCAGTGGAGGACTAGCGGGAGGGGGGGAGCAGTTCTTC
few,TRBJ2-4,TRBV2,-,CASKEGVRAKNIQYF,TGTGCCAGCAAAGAGGGAGTTCGAGCCAAAAACATTCAGTACTTC
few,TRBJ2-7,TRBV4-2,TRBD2,CASSQGNRGRATEQYF,TGTGCCAGCAGCCAAGGTAACCGGGGGAGGGCGACCGAGCAGTACTTC
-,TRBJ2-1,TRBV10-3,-,CAISSAGNYNEQFF,TGTGCCATCAGTTCGGCGGGGAACTACAATGAGCAGTTCTTC
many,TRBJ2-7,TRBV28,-,CASRLPLDGTYEQYF,TGTGCCAGCAGACTCCCCCTTGACGGAACCTACGAGCAGTACTTC
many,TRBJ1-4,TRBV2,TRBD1,CASSAQGADNEKLFF,TGTGCCAGCAGTGCCCAGGGGGCGGATAATGAAAAACTGTTTTTT
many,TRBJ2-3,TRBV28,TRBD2,CASSYLAGAKDTQYF,TGTGCCAGCAGTTACCTAGCGGGAGCTAAAGATACGCAGTATTTT
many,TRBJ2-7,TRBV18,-,CASSPRPATGPYEQYF,TGTGCCAGCTCACCACGCCCAGCGACAGGTCCGTACGAGCAGTACTTC
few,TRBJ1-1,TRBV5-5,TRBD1,CASSPGDRMNTEAFF,TGTGCCAGCAGCCCCGGGGACAGAATGAACACTGAAGCTTTCTTT
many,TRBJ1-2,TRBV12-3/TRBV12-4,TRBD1,CASSPGQGLANYGYTF,TGTGCCAGCAGCCCGGGACAGGGACTAGCTAACTATGGCTACACCTTC
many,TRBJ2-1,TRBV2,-,CASSTLGEQFF,TGTGCCAGCAGTACCCTAGGCGAGCAGTTCTTC
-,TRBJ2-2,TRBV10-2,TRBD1,CAMRQGGSGELFF,TGCGCCATGAGACAGGGGGGATCCGGGGAGCTGTTTTTT
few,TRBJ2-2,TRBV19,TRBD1,CASNGQGGTGELFF,TGTGCCAGTAACGGACAGGGTGGCACCGGGGAGCTGTTTTTT
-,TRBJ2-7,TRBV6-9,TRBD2,CASSYPTSGRVYERYF,TGTGCCAGCAGTTACCCCACTAGCGGGAGGGTTTACGAGCGGTACTTC
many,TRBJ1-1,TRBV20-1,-,CSARDPSTEAFF,TGCAGTGCTAGAGATCCCTCTACTGAAGCTTTCTTT
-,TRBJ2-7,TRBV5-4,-,CASSLKGPSTRRQYF,TGTGCCAGCAGCCTGAAGGGACCTTCTACGAGAAGGCAGTACTTC
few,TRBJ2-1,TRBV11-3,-,CASSLVPGFHNEQFF,TGTGCCAGCAGCTTAGTGCCTGGGTTCCACAATGAGCAGTTCTTC
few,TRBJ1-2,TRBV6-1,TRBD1,CASSNTGDGYGYTF,TGTGCCAGCAGTAATACAGGGGATGGGTATGGCTACACCTTC
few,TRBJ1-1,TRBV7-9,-,CASSFQGSMNTEAFF,TGTGCCAGCAGCTTCCAGGGTTCCATGAACACTGAAGCTTTCTTT